The source of this T cell receptor beta chain is a study of T cell responses to AZD1222 COVID-19 vaccine. Points from the study as a whole: The breadth and depth of Spike-specific TCRs increased once two AZD1222 doses had been given. Donors were chiefly white British, with a greater number of females, and clonal diversity was perhaps underestimated. In the spike-specific TCR repertoire, nearly half reportedly target unmutated variant regions.

Trimming shortened V by 2 bases and J by 7 bases, and 15 bases separated the two germline ends. Germline V gives CDR1 MGHRA, CDR2 YSYEKL. The CDR3 has 14 amino acids. TCRdb keeps only in-frame clones here, not all; method: immunoSEQ multiplex PCR. The sample shows 100,000 to 120,000 clones, about nine tenths of them seen only once. Pooling of second doses given at about 4 or about 12 weeks was done. About this clone itself: Its antigen is still unknown.

J is TRBJ2-7 and V is TRBV4-1; tentatively, D is TRBD1 (5 bases). The sequenced sample was peripheral blood, obtained 28 days after the second AZD1222 dose. This clonotype was obtained from an adult who received the AZD1222 COVID-19 vaccine. This chain's CDR3 is CASSQSQGGWEQYF. DNA of the CDR3: TGCGCCAGCAGCCAAAGCCAGGGTGGTTGGGAGCAGTACTTC.